This entry lists 9 T cell receptor beta chains sequenced from one sample in a study of blood T cell repertoires in COVID-19. The repertoire was sequenced with immunoSEQ multiplex PCR; TCRdb's copy has only in-frame clones and lacks some. The data contain about 230,000 clones, 70% to 90% of them seen just once; the ten biggest clones take up 2.5%. The sequencing input was PBMCs or T cells enriched from blood (not recorded which). These receptors came from a woman aged 40 to 49 with acute COVID-19.

The rearrangement joins TRBV2 to TRBJ1-2, with 10 bases identical to TRBD1. The CDR3 is 16 residues long. With V trimmed by 4 bases and J by 5 bases, 10 bases remained unmatched. CDR1 is SNHLY, CDR2 FYNNEI, per germline. DNA for the CDR3: TGTGCCAGCAGTGGACAGGGGGCCCCCCCCAGATATGGCTACACCTTC. Translated: CASSGQGAPPRYGYTF.

This sequence joins TRBV5-1 and TRBJ1-3; unclear D gene. In germline, CDR1 is SGHRS, CDR2 YFSETQ. Deletions cut 4 bases from V and 8 bases from J, with 19 bases between. This CDR3 region has 15 residues. CDR3 bases: TGCGCCAGCAGCCCCGGACCCGGACTGTCGGACACCATATATTTT. Translation gives CASSPGPGLSDTIYF.

This rearrangement joins TRBV11-2 to TRBJ2-5, with D perhaps TRBD1 (5 bases). Trimming removed 9 bases from V and 5 bases from J, with 10 bases in between. The CDR3 is 11 residues long. CDR1 SGHAT and CDR2 FQNNGV come from the germline V gene. CDR3 residues: CASQGWETQYF. In nucleotides, the CDR3 is TGTGCCAGTCAGGGATGGGAGACCCAGTACTTC.

The table lists this clone with a count of one. CDR3 bases: TGTGCCAGCAGCTCCAGGACAGACCATAATGAAAAACTGTTTTTT. This codes for CASSSRTDHNEKLFF. The J gene is TRBJ1-4, the V gene TRBV5-4, with D perhaps TRBD1 (6 bases). Between the trimmed V and J ends, which lost 3 bases and 4 bases, there was a span of 13 bases. This CDR3 comprises 15 residues. The germline V gene has CDR1 SGHNT and CDR2 YYREEE (reference sequence). Variable domain in full (rest from reference TRBV5-4 and TRBJ1-4): ETGVTQSPTHLIKTRGQQVTLRCSSQSGHNTVSWYQQALGQGPQFIFQYYREEENGRGNFPPRFSGLQFPNYSSELNVNALELDDSALYLCASSSRTDHNEKLFFGSGTQLSVL.

The chain links TRBV2 to TRBJ1-5; weak D call: TRBD1 (5 bases). Trimming cost V 7 bases and J 4 bases, with 20 bases left between them. Germline V lookup: CDR1 SNHLY, CDR2 FYNNEI. The CDR3 totals 16 residues. CDR3 nucleotides: TGTGCCAGCACCCTTAGGGGTGGAGTTTTTAATCAGCCCCAGCATTTT. Its protein product is CASTLRGGVFNQPQHF.

The rearrangement links TRBV27 to TRBJ2-3, with 10 bases identical to TRBD2. Trimming took 6 bases from V and 1 from J; bases not matched to a gene: 10. CDR3 size: 17 residues. Germline values: CDR1 MNHEY, CDR2 SMNVEV (reference sequence). The CDR3, as DNA: TGTGCCAGCAGCTCACTTACCGGGACTAGCGGCACAGATACGCAGTATTTT. It codes for CASSSLTGTSGTDTQYF.

DNA of the CDR3: TGCGCCAGCAGGGGACAGGGGCCGGACACTGAAGCTTTCTTT. Its translation: CASRGQGPDTEAFF. The chain is built from TRBV10-1 and TRBJ1-1; 10 bases are shared with TRBD1. Germline V gene data show CDR1 as WNHNN and CDR2 as SYGVQD (reference sequence). The V and J ends lost 6 bases and 3 bases, in that order; junction bases with no gene match: 4. This CDR3 region has 14 residues.

The CDR3 spells CASSYGPRRGTSGNTIYF. In DNA, the CDR3 is TGTGCCAGCAGTTACGGGCCCAGACGGGGGACCTCTGGAAACACCATATATTTT. The chain joins TRBV6-2 or TRBV6-3 to TRBJ1-3; weak D call: TRBD1 (5 bases). This CDR3 spans 18 amino acids. Trimming left V 2 bases short and J 0 bases short, with 17 bases between. The germline gives CDR1 MNHEY, CDR2 SVGEGT.

The chain combines TRBV5-5 with TRBJ2-7; TRBD1 agrees at 9 bases. The CDR3 length is 13 residues. The trim removed 4 bases at V and 4 bases at J, leaving 3 bases unmatched. Germline CDR1 reads SGHKS; CDR2 reads YYEKEE (reference sequence). DNA for the CDR3: TGTGCCAGCAGCCGGGACAGGGCGTACGAGCAGTACTTC. Translation gives CASSRDRAYEQYF. The whole variable domain, filled in from reference TRBV5-5 and TRBJ2-7, reads DAGVTQSPTHLIKTRGQQVTLRCSPISGHKSVSWYQQVLGQGPQFIFQYYEKEERGRGNFPDRFSARQFPNYSSELNVNALLLGDSALYLCASSRDRAYEQYFGPGTRLTVT.